The 26 T cell receptor beta chains reported below all come from one sample, sequenced in a study of early T cells in non-severe SARS-CoV-2 infection. TCRdb reprocessed the 5' RACE reads with MiXCR, giving one entry per CDR3 protein. There are some 89,000 distinct CDR3 sequences in the sample; approximately 11% occur only once, and under 5% lies in the top ten. The input for sequencing was whole blood, taken at baseline. The receptor set was obtained from an adult who was a healthcare worker with PCR-confirmed SARS-CoV-2 infection or an uninfected control (not recorded which).

The chain is built from TRBV4-1 and TRBJ2-2, with 10 bases aligning to TRBD1. The germline CDR1 and CDR2 sequences are MGHRA and YSYEKL. Trimming took 0 bases from V and 7 from J; bases not matched to a gene: 5. The CDR3 loop spans 16 amino acids. CDR3 amino acids: CASSQETGGAGGELFF. CDR3 sequence (DNA): TGCGCCAGCAGCCAAGAGACAGGGGGCGCGGGCGGGGAGCTGTTTTTT.

There are a few counts of this clonotype. CDR3 residues: CASSLYGSYEQYF. Here the CDR3 DNA reads TGTGCCAGCAGCTTGTACGGTTCCTACGAGCAGTACTTC. The V and J genes are TRBV7-9 and TRBJ2-7; no definite D call. V lost 3 bases and J lost 1, with 7 bases in between. This CDR3 spans 13 amino acids. The V gene's germline CDR1 is SEHNR and CDR2 FQNEAQ (reference sequence).

At least ten counts were recorded for this clonotype. This chain joins TRBV5-4 and TRBJ2-7, with TRBD1 matching over 10 bases. The CDR3 loop spans 16 amino acids. J lost 5 bases, V lost 0 bases, and 8 bases had no gene match. Per germline, CDR1 SGHNT and CDR2 YYREEE (reference sequence). The CDR3 DNA sequence: TGTGCCAGCAGCTTGGTTTTGACAGGGGGCTTCAACGAGCAGTACTTC. Protein product: CASSLVLTGGFNEQYF.

The chain combines TRBV2 with TRBJ1-5; D might be TRBD1 (6 bases). The ends were cut back, 1 base at V and 8 bases at J, with 15 bases in the middle. Germline assignment: CDR1 SNHLY and CDR2 FYNNEI. The CDR3 length is 15 residues. The CDR3 region is CASSEDRAPLKPQHF. The DNA for the CDR3 is TGTGCCAGCAGTGAAGACAGGGCCCCCCTCAAGCCCCAGCATTTT.

The rearrangement joins TRBV25-1 to TRBJ2-2, with D perhaps TRBD1 or TRBD2 (6 bases each). Looked up from germline, CDR1 is MGHDK and CDR2 is SYGVNS. The V gene lost 8 bases and the J gene lost 5 bases, with 15 bases spanning the gap. The CDR3 covers 14 residues. The CDR3 coding sequence is TGTGCCAGCTCCGGGGGCAGGGTGACCGGGGAGCTGTTTTTT. Protein product: CASSGGRVTGELFF.

This clonotype was counted many times. The V gene is TRBV7-8, the J gene TRBJ2-7; D gene ambiguous. Germline CDR1 SGHVS, CDR2 FQNEAQ. The CDR3 consists of 15 residues. The V end was cut by 5 bases, the J end by 2 bases, with 16 bases between. DNA of the CDR3: TGTGCCAGCAGCCCGTCAAACCCAAGTACCTACGAGCAGTACTTC. Amino acids: CASSPSNPSTYEQYF.

This clonotype was counted many times. The rearrangement uses TRBV20-1 and TRBJ1-1; 9 positions match TRBD1. The CDR3 is made up of 16 amino acids. J was trimmed by 8 bases and V by 5 bases; bases with no gene match: 18. CDR1 is DFQATT and CDR2 is SNEGSKA in the germline V gene (reference sequence). CDR3 amino acids: CSAGGGRTGGSREAFF. The CDR3 DNA is TGCAGTGCTGGCGGTGGCCGCACAGGGGGCTCACGCGAAGCTTTCTTT.

This clonotype was picked up a small number of times. The rearrangement uses TRBV28 and TRBJ2-7, with D tentatively TRBD1 (6 bases). The CDR3 is 18 amino acids. The V gene's germline CDR1 is MDHEN and CDR2 SYDVKM. The V end lost 7 bases, the J end lost 0 bases, and 25 bases lay between the germline ends. In DNA form, the CDR3 reads TGTGCCAGCACCTCTGGAGGACAGAGTTTTTACGTCTCCTACGAGCAGTACTTC. Its translation is CASTSGGQSFYVSYEQYF.

The chain uses TRBV6-1 and TRBJ1-6, with D hard to call. Between the trimmed V and J ends, which lost 6 bases and 0 bases, there was a span of 15 bases. Germline assignment: CDR1 MNHNS and CDR2 SASEGT. CDR3 length: 17 residues. The CDR3 DNA sequence: TGTGCCAGCAGCGGCGGAAGGCAGAGCTCCTATAATTCACCCCTCCACTTT. Protein: CASSGGRQSSYNSPLHF.

The chain couples TRBV7-2 to TRBJ2-5; 7 nucleotides align to TRBD2. CDR1 is SGHTA and CDR2 is FQGNSA in the germline V gene. This CDR3 comprises 15 residues. J lost 5 bases, V lost 4 bases, and 10 bases had no gene match. Here the CDR3 DNA reads TGTGCCAGCAGCTCCGAACCACTCGGGGGGGAGACCCAGTACTTC. Its translation is CASSSEPLGGETQYF.

This clonotype has just a few counts. The chain recombines TRBV11-2 with TRBJ1-2, with TRBD1 matching 7 bases. J gave up 4 bases and V 6 bases, and 11 bases lay outside the gene matches. The germline V gene encodes CDR1 SGHAT and CDR2 FQNNGV. This CDR3 spans 15 amino acids. CDR3 sequence reads: CASSFTGTAGYGYTF. The CDR3 DNA is TGTGCCAGCAGTTTTACCGGGACAGCTGGCTATGGCTACACCTTC.

Only a few counts were recorded for this clonotype. The DNA for the CDR3 is TGTGCCAGCATGCGGGGGGGCACGCGACGAACGCCCGAGCAGTTCTTC. It specifies CASMRGGTRRTPEQFF. V gene TRBV13 combines with J gene TRBJ2-1; 9 bases match TRBD2. From germline, CDR1 is PRHDT and CDR2 FYEKMQ (reference sequence). There are 16 residues in the CDR3. Unmatched junction bases numbered 17, after V lost 7 bases and J lost 10 bases.

This clonotype was observed many times. The gene calls are TRBV6-1 and TRBJ2-3; D call uncertain. The CDR3 covers 13 residues. Trimming shortened V by 5 bases and J by 2 bases, and 8 bases separated the two germline ends. Germline-derived CDR1 and CDR2 are MNHNS and SASEGT. The CDR3 DNA reads as TGTGCCAGCAGTTGGACGGACACAGATACGCAGTATTTT. Protein: CASSWTDTDTQYF.

The J gene is TRBJ2-7, the V gene TRBV15, with 9 bases aligning to TRBD1. J was trimmed by 3 bases and V by 5 bases; bases with no gene match: 8. Germline loops: CDR1 LNHNV, CDR2 YYDKDF (reference sequence). The length of the CDR3 is 15 residues. CDR3 nucleotide sequence: TGTGCCACCAGCCGAGTGGGACAGGGATACTACGAGCAGTACTTC. Protein product: CATSRVGQGYYEQYF.

The chain uses TRBV5-4 and TRBJ2-3, with D maybe TRBD2 (6 bases). There are 13 residues in the CDR3. Germline CDR1 reads SGHNT; CDR2 reads YYREEE (reference sequence). Trimming took off 1 base at V and 4 bases at J, with 7 bases between the two ends. The CDR3 protein is CASSLTSPDTQYF. For the CDR3, the DNA is TGTGCCAGCAGCTTGACTAGCCCAGATACGCAGTATTTT.

This clonotype was recorded at least ten times. The gene calls are TRBV2 and TRBJ1-1; no reliable D call. Between the trimmed V and J ends, which lost 4 bases and 0 bases, there was a span of 12 bases. This CDR3 contains 15 residues. Germline values: CDR1 SNHLY, CDR2 FYNNEI. The CDR3 region is CASSAQPQMNTEAFF. The CDR3 nucleotides read TGTGCCAGCAGTGCCCAACCCCAAATGAACACTGAAGCTTTCTTT.

This clonotype was found a few times. The V gene is TRBV20-1, the J gene TRBJ2-7; D is possibly TRBD1 (6 bases). The V and J ends lost 3 bases and 3 bases respectively, with 12 bases between them. The germline gives CDR1 DFQATT, CDR2 SNEGSKA (reference sequence). The CDR3 length is 13 residues. The CDR3, as DNA: TGCAGTGCTAGCGCGGACAGCGACTACGAGCAGTACTTC. Amino acids: CSASADSDYEQYF.

In its sample, this clonotype was seen a few times. This sequence joins TRBV10-3 and TRBJ1-2; D unclear. V gave up 7 bases and J gave up 2 bases, with 11 bases separating them. CDR1 and CDR2 from the germline V gene are ENHRY and SYGVKD. The CDR3 is 13 amino acids. The CDR3 here is CAIKNAVNYGYTF. The CDR3 nucleotides are TGTGCCATCAAAAATGCAGTAAACTATGGCTACACCTTC.

In its sample, this clonotype was seen many times. This sequence joins TRBV6-2 or TRBV6-3 and TRBJ1-1, with a weak D call TRBD1 (5 bases). From germline, CDR1 is MNHEY and CDR2 SVGEGT. The CDR3 sequence is 16 residues long. The ends were cut back, 5 bases at V and 4 bases at J, with 20 bases in the middle. DNA for the CDR3: TGTGCCAGCAGTCCTGGGGCAGGGAGGAGGGCCACTGAAGCTTTCTTT. Its translation is CASSPGAGRRATEAFF.

This clonotype was seen repeatedly, ten times or more. The chain links TRBV7-9 to TRBJ1-1, with TRBD1 matching over 7 bases. V lost 5 bases and J lost 11; bases outside the gene matches: 11. CDR1 and CDR2 (germline): SEHNR, FQNEAQ (reference sequence). The CDR3 totals 13 residues. CDR3 sequence: CASSTRGGRWAFF. Written as DNA, the CDR3 is TGTGCCAGCAGCACGAGAGGGGGCAGATGGGCTTTCTTT. The complete variable domain, with remaining parts taken from reference TRBV7-9 and TRBJ1-1, reads DTGVSQNPRHKITKRGQNVTFRCDPISEHNRLYWYRQTLGQGPEFLTYFQNEAQLEKSRLLSDRFSAERPKGSFSTLEIQRTEQGDSAMYLCASSTRGGRWAFFGQGTRLTVV.

The V gene is TRBV19, the J gene TRBJ1-1, with D hard to call. The germline V gene has CDR1 LNHDA and CDR2 SQIVND (reference sequence). V dropped 3 bases and J dropped 1 base, with 9 bases sitting between them. The CDR3 contains 14 residues. CDR3 in DNA: TGTGCCAGTAGTATGGAGTCGGGGAACACTGAAGCTTTCTTT. Amino acids: CASSMESGNTEAFF.

This clonotype was detected ten times or more. The V and J genes are TRBV29-1 and TRBJ1-1; D may be TRBD1 (6 bases). CDR1 SQVTM and CDR2 ANQGSEA come from the germline V gene. V gave up 5 bases and J gave up 4 bases, with 20 bases separating them. The CDR3 extends over 15 amino acids. The CDR3 reads CSVPTGTKSGTEAFF. Here the CDR3 DNA reads TGCAGCGTTCCGACCGGGACAAAAAGCGGCACTGAAGCTTTCTTT.

There are many counts of this clonotype. The J gene is TRBJ2-5, the V gene TRBV5-8; D tentatively reads TRBD1 or TRBD2 (5 bases each). Between the trimmed V and J ends, which lost 7 bases and 4 bases, there was a span of 35 bases. The CDR3 is made up of 20 amino acids. The germline CDR1 and CDR2 sequences are SGHTS and YDEGEE. The CDR3: CASPQGGGLVFESQTETQYF. CDR3 DNA sequence: TGTGCCAGCCCCCAGGGTGGAGGTTTGGTGTTTGAATCACAAACAGAGACCCAGTACTTC.

The chain uses TRBV29-1 and TRBJ1-4, with D maybe TRBD1 (6 bases). The length of the CDR3 is 15 residues. V lost 7 bases and J lost 3, with 18 bases in between. Germline assignment: CDR1 SQVTM and CDR2 ANQGSEA. The CDR3 nucleotides are TGCAGCGCCGGCCTTGTTGGGGGGCCTAATGAAAAACTGTTTTTT. Translation: CSAGLVGGPNEKLFF.

This sequence joins TRBV5-1 and TRBJ1-3; a possible D gene is TRBD1 (5 bases). V lost 3 bases, J lost 1 base, and 17 bases lay in between. In germline, CDR1 is SGHRS, CDR2 YFSETQ. The CDR3 runs 17 residues. The DNA of the CDR3 is TGCGCCAGCAGCTCCGGGACGCCTGAGCGGTCTGGAAACACCATATATTTT. Residues: CASSSGTPERSGNTIYF.

The V gene is TRBV2, the J gene TRBJ2-3; 7 positions match TRBD2. The CDR3 is 19 amino acids. CDR1 and CDR2 (germline): SNHLY, FYNNEI. Trimming cost V 8 bases and J 0 bases; bases outside gene matches: 20. Here the CDR3 reads CASLTQPGLPRSSTDTQYF. As DNA, the CDR3 is TGTGCCAGCCTCACCCAACCGGGACTACCCCGTTCTAGCACAGATACGCAGTATTTT.